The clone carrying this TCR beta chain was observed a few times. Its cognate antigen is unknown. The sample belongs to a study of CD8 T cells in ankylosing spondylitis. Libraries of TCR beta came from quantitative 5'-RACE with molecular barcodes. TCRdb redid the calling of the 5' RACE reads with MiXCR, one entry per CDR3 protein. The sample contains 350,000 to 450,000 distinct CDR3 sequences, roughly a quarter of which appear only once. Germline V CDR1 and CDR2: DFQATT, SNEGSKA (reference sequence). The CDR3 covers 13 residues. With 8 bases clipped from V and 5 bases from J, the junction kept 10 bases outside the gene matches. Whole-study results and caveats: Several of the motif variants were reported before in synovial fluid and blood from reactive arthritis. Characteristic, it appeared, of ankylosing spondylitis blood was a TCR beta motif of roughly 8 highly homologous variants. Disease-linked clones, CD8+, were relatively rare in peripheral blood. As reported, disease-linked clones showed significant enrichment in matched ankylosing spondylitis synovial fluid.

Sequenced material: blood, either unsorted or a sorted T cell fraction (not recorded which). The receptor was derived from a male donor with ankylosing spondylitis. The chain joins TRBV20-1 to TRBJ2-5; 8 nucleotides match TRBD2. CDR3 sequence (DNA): TGCAGTTTGTGTGCGGGAGGCCTGGAGACCCAGTACTTC. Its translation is CSLCAGGLETQYF.